The clone carrying this T cell receptor (beta chain) was observed at least ten times. Its target is unknown. The sample belongs to a study of T cells in Graves' hyperthyroidism and ophthalmopathy. Findings and caveats of the study: Ophthalmopathy cases were set apart from stable hyperthyroidism by a 13 V-J model.

Stability of Graves' hyperthyroidism was defined as absent ophthalmopathy progression within 18 months. Uncontrolled infection, other autoimmune disease, pregnancy or lactation excluded patients. Amplified regions were TCR beta CDR3 sequences from RNA transcripts. The HTBI primer set served for first-round RT-PCR of the TCR CDR3. TCRdb re-called the multiplex PCR reads with MiXCR, one entry per CDR3 protein. The table records a few hundred thousand distinct CDR3 sequences, about 13% of them present only once. In germline, CDR1 is MNHEY, CDR2 SVGEGT. The germline V and J ends were trimmed by 8 bases and 5 bases, with 13 bases remaining between them. The CDR3 loop spans 12 amino acids.

This receptor was obtained from a young woman with Graves' hyperthyroidism. The sequenced sample was blood. The V gene is TRBV6-2 or TRBV6-3, the J gene TRBJ2-7; no definite D call. This chain's CDR3 is CASCVNWHEQYF. In nucleotides, the CDR3 is TGTGCCAGCTGCGTTAACTGGCACGAGCAGTACTTC.